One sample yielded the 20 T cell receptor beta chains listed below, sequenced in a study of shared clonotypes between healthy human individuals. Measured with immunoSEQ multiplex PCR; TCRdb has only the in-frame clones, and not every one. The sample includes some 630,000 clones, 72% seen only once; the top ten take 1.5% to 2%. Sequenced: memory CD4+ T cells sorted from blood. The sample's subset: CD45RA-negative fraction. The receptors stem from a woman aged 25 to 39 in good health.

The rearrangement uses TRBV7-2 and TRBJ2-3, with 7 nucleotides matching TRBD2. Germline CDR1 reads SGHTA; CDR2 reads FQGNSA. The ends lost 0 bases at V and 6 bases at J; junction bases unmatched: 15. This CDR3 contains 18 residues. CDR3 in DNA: TGTGCCAGCAGCTTAGCGGGAGGCGGGAGCGCTGCCAGGGATACGCAGTATTTT. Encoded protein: CASSLAGGGSAARDTQYF.

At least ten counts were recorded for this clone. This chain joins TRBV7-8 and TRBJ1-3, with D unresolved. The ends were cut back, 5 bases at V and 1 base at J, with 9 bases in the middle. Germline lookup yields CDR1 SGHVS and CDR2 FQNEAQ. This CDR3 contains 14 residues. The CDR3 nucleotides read TGTGCCAGCAGCAACAGTGTGTCTGGAAACACCATATATTTT. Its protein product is CASSNSVSGNTIYF.

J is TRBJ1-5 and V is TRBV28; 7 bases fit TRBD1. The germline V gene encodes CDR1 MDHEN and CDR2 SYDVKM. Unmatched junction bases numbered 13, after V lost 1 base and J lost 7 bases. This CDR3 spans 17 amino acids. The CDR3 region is CASSLSGGRRIGQPQHF. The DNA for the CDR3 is TGTGCCAGCAGTTTATCAGGGGGAAGGCGGATCGGGCAGCCCCAGCATTTT.

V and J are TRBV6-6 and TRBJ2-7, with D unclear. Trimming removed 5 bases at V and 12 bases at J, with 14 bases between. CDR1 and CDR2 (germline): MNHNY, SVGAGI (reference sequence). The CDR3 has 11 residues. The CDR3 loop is CASSTAGALYF. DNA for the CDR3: TGTGCCAGCAGTACAGCCGGAGCGTTGTACTTC.

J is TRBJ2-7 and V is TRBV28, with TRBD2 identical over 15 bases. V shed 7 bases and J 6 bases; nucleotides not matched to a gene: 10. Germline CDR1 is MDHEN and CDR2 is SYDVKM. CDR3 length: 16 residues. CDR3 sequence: CASNIPGLAGGLEQYF. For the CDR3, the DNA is TGTGCCAGCAACATCCCGGGACTAGCGGGAGGACTCGAGCAGTACTTC.

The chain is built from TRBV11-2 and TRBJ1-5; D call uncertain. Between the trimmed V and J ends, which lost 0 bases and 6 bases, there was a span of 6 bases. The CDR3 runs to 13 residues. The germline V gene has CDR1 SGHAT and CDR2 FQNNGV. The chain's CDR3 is CASSLDRVQPQHF. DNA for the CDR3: TGTGCCAGCAGCTTAGATCGAGTTCAGCCCCAGCATTTT.

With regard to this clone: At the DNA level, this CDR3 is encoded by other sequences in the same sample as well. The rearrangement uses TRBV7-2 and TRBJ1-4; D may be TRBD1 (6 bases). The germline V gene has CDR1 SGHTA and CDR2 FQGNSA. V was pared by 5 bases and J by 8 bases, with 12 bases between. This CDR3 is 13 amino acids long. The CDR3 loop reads CASSLYREEKLFF. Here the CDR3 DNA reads TGTGCCAGCAGCCTATACAGGGAAGAAAAACTGTTTTTT.

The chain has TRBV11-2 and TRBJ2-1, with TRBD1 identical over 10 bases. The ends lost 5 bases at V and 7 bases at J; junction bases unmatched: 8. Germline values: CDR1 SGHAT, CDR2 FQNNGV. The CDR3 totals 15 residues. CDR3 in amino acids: CASSPRTGGGNEQFF. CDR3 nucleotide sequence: TGTGCCAGCAGCCCGAGGACAGGGGGAGGGAATGAGCAGTTCTTC.

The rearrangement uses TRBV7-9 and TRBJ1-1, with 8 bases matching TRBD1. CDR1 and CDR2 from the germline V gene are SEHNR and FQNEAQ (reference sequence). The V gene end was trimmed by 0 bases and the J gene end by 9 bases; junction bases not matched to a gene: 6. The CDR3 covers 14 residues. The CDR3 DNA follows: TGTGCCAGCAGCTTAGCGTTGGACAGGGTTAAAGCTTTCTTT. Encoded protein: CASSLALDRVKAFF.

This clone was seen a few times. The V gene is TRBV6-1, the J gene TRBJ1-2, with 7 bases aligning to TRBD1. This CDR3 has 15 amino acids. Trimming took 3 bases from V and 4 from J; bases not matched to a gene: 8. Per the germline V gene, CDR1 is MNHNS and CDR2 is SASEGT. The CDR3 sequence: CASSEQGGSGYGYTF. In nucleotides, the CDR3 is TGTGCCAGCAGTGAGCAGGGGGGGTCTGGCTATGGCTACACCTTC.

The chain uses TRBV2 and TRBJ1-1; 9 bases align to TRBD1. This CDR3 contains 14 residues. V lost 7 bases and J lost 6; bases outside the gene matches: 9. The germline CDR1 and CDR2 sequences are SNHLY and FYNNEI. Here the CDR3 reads CASTRDRDGAEAFF. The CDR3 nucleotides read TGTGCCAGCACCAGGGACAGGGATGGAGCTGAAGCTTTCTTT.

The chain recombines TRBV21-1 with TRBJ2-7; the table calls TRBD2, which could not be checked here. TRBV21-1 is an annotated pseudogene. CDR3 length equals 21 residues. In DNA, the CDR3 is TGTGCCAGCAGCAGAGCACGAAACCAATTGGAAACTAGCGGGAGCTCCTACGAGCAGTACTTC. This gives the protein CASSRARNQLETSGSSYEQYF.

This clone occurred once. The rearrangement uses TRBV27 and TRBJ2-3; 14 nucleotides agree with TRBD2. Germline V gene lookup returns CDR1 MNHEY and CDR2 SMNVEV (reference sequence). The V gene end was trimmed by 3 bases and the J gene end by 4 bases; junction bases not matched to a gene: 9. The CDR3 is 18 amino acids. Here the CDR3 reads CASSFGGLAGDLPDTQYF. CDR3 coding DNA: TGTGCCAGCAGTTTTGGGGGACTAGCGGGAGATTTACCAGATACGCAGTATTTT.

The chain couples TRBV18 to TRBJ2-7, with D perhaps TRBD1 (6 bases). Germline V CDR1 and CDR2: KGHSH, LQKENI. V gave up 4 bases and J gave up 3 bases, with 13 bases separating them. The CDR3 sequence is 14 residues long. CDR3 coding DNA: TGTGCCAGCTCACAAGACTGGACAGACTACGAGCAGTACTTC. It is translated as CASSQDWTDYEQYF.

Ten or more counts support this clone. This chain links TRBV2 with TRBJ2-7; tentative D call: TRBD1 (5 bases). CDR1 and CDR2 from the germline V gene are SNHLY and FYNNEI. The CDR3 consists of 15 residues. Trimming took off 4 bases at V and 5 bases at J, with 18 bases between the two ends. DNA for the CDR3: TGTGCCAGCAGTGTAAGGGGAAGTTCTCGGAACGAGCAGTACTTC. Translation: CASSVRGSSRNEQYF.

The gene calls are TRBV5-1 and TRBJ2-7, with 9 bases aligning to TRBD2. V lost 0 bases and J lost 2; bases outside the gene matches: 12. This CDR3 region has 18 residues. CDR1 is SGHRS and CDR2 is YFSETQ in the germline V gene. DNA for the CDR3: TGCGCCAGCAGCTTGGTTCTACTGATTTGGACTAGCGCCTACGAGCAGTACTTC. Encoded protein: CASSLVLLIWTSAYEQYF.

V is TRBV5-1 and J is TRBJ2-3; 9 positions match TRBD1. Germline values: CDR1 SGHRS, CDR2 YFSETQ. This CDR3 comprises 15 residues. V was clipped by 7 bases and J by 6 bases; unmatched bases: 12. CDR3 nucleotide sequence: TGCGCCAGCGTCAGAGAGACAGGGGGGTACGATACGCAGTATTTT. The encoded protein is CASVRETGGYDTQYF. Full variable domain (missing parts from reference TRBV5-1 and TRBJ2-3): KAGVTQTPRYLIKTRGQQVTLSCSPISGHRSVSWYQQTPGQGLQFLFEYFSETQRNKGNFPGRFSGRQFSNSRSEMNVSTLELGDSALYLCASVRETGGYDTQYFGPGTRLTVL.

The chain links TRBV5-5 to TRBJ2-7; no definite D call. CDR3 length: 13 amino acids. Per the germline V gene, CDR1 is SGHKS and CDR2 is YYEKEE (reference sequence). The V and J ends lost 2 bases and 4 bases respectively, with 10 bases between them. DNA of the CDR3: TGTGCCAGCAGCTTTGACAACCGTTACGAGCAGTACTTC. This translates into CASSFDNRYEQYF.

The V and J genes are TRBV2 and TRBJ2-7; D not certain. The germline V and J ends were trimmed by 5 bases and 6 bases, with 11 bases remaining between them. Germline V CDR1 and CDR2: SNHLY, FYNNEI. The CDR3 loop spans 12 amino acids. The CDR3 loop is CASSQTGPEQYF. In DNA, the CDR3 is TGTGCCAGCAGTCAGACGGGCCCCGAGCAGTACTTC.

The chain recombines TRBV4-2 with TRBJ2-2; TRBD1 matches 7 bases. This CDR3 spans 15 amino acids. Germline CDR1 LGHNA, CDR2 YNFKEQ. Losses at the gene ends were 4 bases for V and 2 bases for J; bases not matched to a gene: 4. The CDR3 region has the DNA TGTGCCAGCAGCCCCGGGACAGACAACACCGGGGAGCTGTTTTTT. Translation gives CASSPGTDNTGELFF.